Described below is a single TCR beta chain sequence and its context. Under the authors' procedure: Nucleated cell counts were estimated from reference gene primer amplification. Some clones are missing from TCRdb's copy, which holds only in-frame ones; the method was immunoSEQ multiplex PCR. V and J calls plus clone size are reproduced from that table; the DNA served to infer D and trimming. Here the sample spans under 150,000 clones, 75% to 90% being singletons. These data come from a study of blood T cell repertoires in COVID-19. Study overall: Material from acute and convalescent COVID-19 was sourced from the United States, Italy and Spain.

V lost 3 bases, J lost 4 bases, and 3 bases stayed unmatched. This CDR3 contains 13 residues. Looked up from germline, CDR1 is SGHNT and CDR2 is YYREEE (reference sequence). Sequencing used peripheral blood. This clonotype was sampled from a woman aged 55-69 years with active COVID-19. This chain links TRBV5-4 with TRBJ1-2; 7 nucleotides match TRBD1. Here the CDR3 reads CASSSTGPYGYTF. CDR3 nucleotide sequence: TGTGCCAGCAGCTCGACAGGGCCCTATGGCTACACCTTC.